This note documents a single T cell receptor (beta chain) sequence. This entry comes from a study of Ad26.COV2.S vaccination and SARS-CoV-2 variants. Treatment: approximately 18 received Ad26.COV2.S at low or high dose, single or two shots; about 5 received placebo; per-sample allocation not given. Day 63 after the first injection of vaccine or placebo was the sampling time. The protocol was immunoSEQ multiplex PCR, while the TCRdb copy is restricted to in-frame clones and leaves out a portion. The sample has hundreds of thousands of clones, around 89% seen once; the top ten hold approximately 1.5%. CDR3 length: 14 amino acids. J gave up 0 bases and V 9 bases, and 4 bases lay outside the gene matches. Germline V gene sequence: CDR1 KGHDR, CDR2 SFDVKD.

The chain recombines TRBV24-1 with TRBJ2-3; 8 nucleotides agree with TRBD2. The clonotype comes from a person between 18 and 65 years old who received the Ad26.COV2.S COVID-19 vaccine or a placebo. Sequenced here: peripheral blood, sampled in a trial of Ad26.COV2.S vaccine versus placebo. The CDR3 nucleotides are TGTGCCACCGCCGGGGGGGCTAGCACAGATACGCAGTATTTT. It yields the protein CATAGGASTDTQYF.